Listed below are T cell receptor beta chains from one sample, sequenced in a study of vaccination effects on CD4 cells after COVID-19. Their specific antigens are unknown. Method: immunoSEQ multiplex PCR; TCRdb's copy keeps in-frame clones and lacks some. Of approximately 37,000 clones listed, under 70% are singletons. The input for sequencing was CD4+ T cells from PBMCs cultured without peptide, taken after COVID-19 vaccination. The receptors were sampled from a human donor who received a COVID-19 vaccine. The CDR3 runs from the conserved cysteine through the conserved F or W. The D gene is left open where the match is weak. The size field is filled for only some rows; it gives once, few, many or a size class.

- 14 TRBJ2-5 - TRBV6-2/TRBV6-3 CASSYSGSQETQYF TGTGCCAGCAGTTACTCGGGCAGCCAAGAGACCCAGTACTTC
- 15 TRBJ1-4 - TRBV18 CASSPEAGSIQKLFF TGTGCCAGCTCACCAGAAGCGGGGTCCATACAAAAACTGTTTTTT
- 17 TRBJ1-2 - TRBV21-1 CASSKVVMGGTNYGYTF TGTGCCAGCAGCAAGGTGGTTATGGGGGGAACTAACTATGGCTACACCTTC
TRBD1 16 TRBJ2-3 - TRBV5-6 CASSLDYGQGGDTQYF TGTGCCAGCAGCTTGGATTACGGACAGGGTGGAGATACGCAGTATTTT
- 14 TRBJ1-6 - TRBV5-1 CASSRDFGNSPLHF TGCGCCAGCAGTAGGGACTTCGGTAATTCACCCCTCCACTTT
- 12 TRBJ2-7 - TRBV11-2 CASSFQLAEQYF TGTGCCAGCAGCTTTCAACTAGCCGAGCAGTACTTC
TRBD2 15 TRBJ2-5 - TRBV11-1 CASSVSSGRGETQYF TGTGCCAGCAGCGTATCTAGCGGGAGAGGGGAGACCCAGTACTTC
- 14 TRBJ1-4 - TRBV6-5 CASRQTGNYEKLFF TGTGCCAGCAGACAAACAGGGAATTATGAAAAACTGTTTTTT
- 12 TRBJ1-1 few TRBV10-2 CASSHGRTEAFF TGCGCCAGCAGCCATGGGCGCACTGAAGCTTTCTTT
TRBD1 17 TRBJ1-4 - TRBV4-1 CASSQAFSGQGNEKLFF TGCGCCAGCAGCCAGGCCTTTTCGGGACAGGGGAATGAAAAACTGTTTTTT
- 11 TRBJ1-4 - TRBV19 CASSIGEKLFF TGTGCCAGTAGTATAGGCGAAAAACTGTTTTTT
- 15 TRBJ2-1 - TRBV4-1 CASSQPGKPNNEQFF TGCGCCAGCAGCCAACCAGGGAAGCCCAACAATGAGCAGTTCTTC
TRBD1 14 TRBJ2-2 - TRBV5-1 CASKTSTGAGELFF TGCGCCAGCAAGACCTCAACAGGGGCCGGGGAGCTGTTTTTT
- 15 TRBJ2-7 - TRBV2 CASSLRTVPIYEQYF TGTGCCAGCAGTCTGAGGACTGTTCCGATCTACGAGCAGTACTTC
- 11 TRBJ1-5 once TRBV6-5 CASTHSGTYFF TGTGCCAGCACCCACTCGGGAACCTACTTCTTT
- 12 TRBJ1-3 - TRBV30 CAWTLTGNTIYF TGTGCCTGGACTTTGACCGGAAACACCATATATTTT
- 13 TRBJ2-1 - TRBV12-3/TRBV12-4 CASSTSSYNEQFF TGTGCCAGCTCAACGAGCTCCTACAATGAGCAGTTCTTC
- 11 TRBJ1-1 - TRBV2 CASRVTGEAFF TGTGCCAGCAGGGTAACAGGGGAAGCTTTCTTT
- 14 TRBJ1-2 - TRBV5-1 CASSLDDRPREYTF TGCGCCAGCAGCTTGGATGACAGGCCCCGGGAATACACCTTC
TRBD1 16 TRBJ2-2 few TRBV27 CASSLSQGVRSGELFF TGTGCCAGCAGTTTATCGCAGGGGGTAAGATCCGGGGAGCTGTTTTTT
TRBD2 15 TRBJ2-3 - TRBV25-1 CASSFGLAGVDTQYF TGTGCCAGCAGTTTCGGGCTAGCGGGAGTCGATACGCAGTATTTT
TRBD1 14 TRBJ2-7 - TRBV6-5 CASSERRGRGEQYF TGTGCCAGCAGCGAGAGAAGGGGGCGAGGCGAGCAGTACTTC
- 12 TRBJ1-1 - TRBV2 CASSESLAEAFF TGTGCCAGCAGTGAGAGTCTCGCTGAAGCTTTCTTT
- 16 TRBJ2-7 few TRBV10-3 CAISENEWGTPYEQYF TGTGCCATCAGTGAAAATGAGTGGGGTACCCCCTACGAGCAGTACTTC
- 13 TRBJ1-1 - TRBV6-5 CASSRGVNTEAFF TGTGCCAGCAGCAGGGGTGTGAACACTGAAGCTTTCTTT
- 15 TRBJ1-1 - TRBV5-1 CASSTGGGLHTEAFF TGCGCCAGCAGCACCGGGGGGGGTCTGCACACTGAAGCTTTCTTT
- 15 TRBJ2-5 - TRBV10-1 CASSLPQRIQETQYF TGCGCCAGCAGCCTACCCCAACGGATACAAGAGACCCAGTACTTC
- 13 TRBJ2-1 - TRBV5-4 CASSPHRAGEQFF TGTGCCAGCAGCCCCCATCGGGCGGGTGAGCAGTTCTTC